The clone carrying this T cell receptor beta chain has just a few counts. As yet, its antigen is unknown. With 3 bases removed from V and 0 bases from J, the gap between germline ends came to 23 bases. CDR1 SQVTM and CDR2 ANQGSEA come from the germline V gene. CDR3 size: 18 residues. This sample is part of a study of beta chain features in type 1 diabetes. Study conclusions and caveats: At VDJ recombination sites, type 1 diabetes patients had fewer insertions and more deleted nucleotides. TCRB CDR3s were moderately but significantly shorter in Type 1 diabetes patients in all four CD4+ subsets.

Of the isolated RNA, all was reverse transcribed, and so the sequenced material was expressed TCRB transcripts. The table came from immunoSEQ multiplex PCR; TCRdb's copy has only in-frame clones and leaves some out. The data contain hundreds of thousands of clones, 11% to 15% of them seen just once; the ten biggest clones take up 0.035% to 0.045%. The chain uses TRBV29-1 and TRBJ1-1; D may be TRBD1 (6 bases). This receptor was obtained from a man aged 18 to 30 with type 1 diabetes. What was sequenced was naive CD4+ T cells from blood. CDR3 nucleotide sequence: TGCAGCGTTGAGAGACAGGTTTTTTTGGGAGAATTGAACACTGAAGCTTTCTTT. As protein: CSVERQVFLGELNTEAFF.